One and the same sample provided the 12 T cell receptor beta chains below, sequenced in a study of neurological immune-mediated disorders. TCRdb re-called the 5' RACE reads through MiXCR, storing one row per CDR3 protein. The sample includes 20,000 to 30,000 distinct CDR3 sequences, more than 6% of them seen just once. The specimen sequenced was PBMCs. All receptors come from a woman aged 40 to 49 in good health.

This clonotype has ten or more counts. V is TRBV20-1 and J is TRBJ2-1, with TRBD2 identical over 9 bases. V dropped 0 bases and J dropped 9; count of bases not matched to a gene: 12. CDR1 is DFQATT and CDR2 is SNEGSKA in the germline V gene (reference sequence). The CDR3 spans 16 residues. The CDR3 sequence: CSARDQGGRAPGEQFF. The CDR3 region has the DNA TGCAGTGCTAGAGATCAGGGCGGGAGGGCCCCCGGTGAGCAGTTCTTC.

This clonotype was counted at least ten times. This chain links TRBV7-9 with TRBJ1-1; TRBD1 matches 7 bases. J lost 12 bases, V lost 1 base, and 5 bases had no gene match. There are 12 residues in the CDR3. CDR1 is SEHNR and CDR2 is FQNEAQ in the germline V gene (reference sequence). This CDR3 is CASSLEDRATFF. The DNA of the CDR3 is TGTGCCAGCAGCTTAGAAGACAGGGCGACTTTCTTT. The variable domain in full, with the rest retrieved from reference TRBV7-9 and TRBJ1-1, is DTGVSQNPRHKITKRGQNVTFRCDPISEHNRLYWYRQTLGQGPEFLTYFQNEAQLEKSRLLSDRFSAERPKGSFSTLEIQRTEQGDSAMYLCASSLEDRATFFGQGTRLTVV.

There are many counts of this clonotype. The chain has TRBV5-8 and TRBJ1-5, with 9 bases fitting TRBD1. CDR3 length: 15 residues. J lost 2 bases, V lost 4 bases, and 4 bases had no gene match. The germline CDR1 and CDR2 sequences are SGHTS and YDEGEE. The CDR3 spells CASSKRQGGNQPQHF. The CDR3 DNA reads TGTGCCAGCAGCAAGAGACAGGGGGGCAATCAGCCCCAGCATTTT.

At least ten counts were recorded for this clonotype. The rearrangement links TRBV6-2 or TRBV6-3 to TRBJ2-1; 12 nucleotides line up with TRBD2. The CDR3 consists of 17 residues. Trimming removed 5 bases from V and 0 bases from J; junction bases left unmatched: 5. CDR1 is MNHEY and CDR2 is SVGEGT in the germline V gene. DNA for the CDR3: TGTGCCAGCAGTCGGACTAGCGGGACTAGCTCCTACAATGAGCAGTTCTTC. Its translation is CASSRTSGTSSYNEQFF.

This clonotype appeared many times. CDR3 protein: CASSLGREHNEQFF. The CDR3 region has the DNA TGTGCCAGCAGCTTAGGGCGGGAGCACAATGAGCAGTTCTTC. V gene TRBV7-9 combines with J gene TRBJ2-1, with 7 nucleotides matching TRBD2. The length of the CDR3 is 14 residues. Per germline, CDR1 SEHNR and CDR2 FQNEAQ (reference sequence). Trimming at V came to 1 base and at J to 5 bases, leaving 2 bases not matched to a gene.

This clonotype was seen ten or more times. The chain is built from TRBV12-3 or TRBV12-4 and TRBJ2-3; 7 bases match TRBD1. The CDR3 loop spans 14 amino acids. The ends lost 4 bases at V and 2 bases at J; junction bases unmatched: 3. CDR3 amino acids: CASSWDSDTDTQYF. Here the CDR3 DNA reads TGTGCCAGCAGTTGGGACAGCGACACAGATACGCAGTATTTT.

This clonotype appeared many times. V and J are TRBV21-1 and TRBJ2-1; TRBD2 was called by the table and not checked on the DNA. TRBV21-1 is marked as a pseudogene. The CDR3 contains 14 residues. The CDR3 protein is CASSIGTNDNEQFF. The CDR3 DNA reads as TGTGCCAGCAGCATAGGGACTAACGACAATGAGCAGTTCTTC.

This clonotype was seen at least ten times. V is TRBV27 and J is TRBJ2-7, with D unresolved. Trimming took off 0 bases at V and 0 bases at J, with 0 bases between the two ends. CDR3 size: 12 residues. Germline V gene data show CDR1 as MNHEY and CDR2 as SMNVEV (reference sequence). CDR3 in DNA: TGTGCCAGCAGTTTATCCTCCTACGAGCAGTACTTC. Its translation: CASSLSSYEQYF.

This clonotype showed up many times. This chain uses TRBV5-1 with TRBJ2-2; TRBD2 agrees at 11 bases. There are 19 residues in the CDR3. The V gene's germline CDR1 is SGHRS and CDR2 YFSETQ. V was clipped by 0 bases and J by 4 bases; unmatched bases: 11. CDR3 sequence (DNA): TGCGCCAGCAGCTTGGCGAGTGGGCTAGCGGGAGGAGGCACCGGGGAGCTGTTTTTT. This encodes CASSLASGLAGGGTGELFF.

In its sample, this clonotype was seen many times. The J gene is TRBJ2-5, the V gene TRBV20-1; 10 nucleotides align to TRBD1. This CDR3 is 16 amino acids long. The germline V gene encodes CDR1 DFQATT and CDR2 SNEGSKA (reference sequence). With V trimmed by 2 bases and J by 5 bases, 11 bases remained unmatched. This CDR3 is CSARFLGTGVWETQYF. CDR3 bases: TGCAGTGCTAGATTTCTGGGGACAGGGGTTTGGGAGACCCAGTACTTC.

The sample holds many counts of this clonotype. Germline is not matched at one junction end, which may reflect a read error. The CDR3 spells CASSSSRTGYNF. CDR3 bases: TGTGCCAGCAGCTCTAGCCGGACAGGGTATAACTTC. The V and J genes are TRBV6-2 or TRBV6-3 and TRBJ2-7, with 8 bases lining up with TRBD1. CDR1 is MNHEY, CDR2 SVGEGT, per germline. CDR3 length: 12 amino acids.

This clonotype is medium-sized within its sample. V gene TRBV5-6 combines with J gene TRBJ1-5; TRBD1 matches at 7 bases. The CDR3 contains 15 residues. CDR1 and CDR2 (germline): SGHDT, YYEEEE. The J segment lost 5 bases and the V segment lost 4 bases, leaving 9 bases of the junction unmatched. The chain's CDR3 is CASSRQGQTYQPQHF. The CDR3 DNA reads as TGTGCCAGCAGCCGCCAGGGACAGACATATCAGCCCCAGCATTTT.